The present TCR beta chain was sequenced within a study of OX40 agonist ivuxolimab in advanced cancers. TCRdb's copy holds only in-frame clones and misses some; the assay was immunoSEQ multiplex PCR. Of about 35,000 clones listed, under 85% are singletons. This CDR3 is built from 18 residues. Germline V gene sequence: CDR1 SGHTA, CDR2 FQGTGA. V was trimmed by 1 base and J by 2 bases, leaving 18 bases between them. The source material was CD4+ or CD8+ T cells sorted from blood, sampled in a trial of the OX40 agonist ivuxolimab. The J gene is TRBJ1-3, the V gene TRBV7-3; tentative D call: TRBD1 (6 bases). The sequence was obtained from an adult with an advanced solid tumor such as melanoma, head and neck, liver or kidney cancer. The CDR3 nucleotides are TGTGCCAGCAGCTTAAAAGTGAACCGGGACAACGCTGGAAACACCATATATTTT. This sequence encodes CASSLKVNRDNAGNTIYF.